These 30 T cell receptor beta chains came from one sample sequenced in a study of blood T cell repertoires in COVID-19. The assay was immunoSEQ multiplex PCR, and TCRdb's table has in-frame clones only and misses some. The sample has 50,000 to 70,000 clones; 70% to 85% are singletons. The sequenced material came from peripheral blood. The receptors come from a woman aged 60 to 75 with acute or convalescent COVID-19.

This chain's CDR3 is CASSFTYRDSYEQYF. As DNA, the CDR3 is TGCGCCAGCAGCTTTACTTACAGGGACTCCTACGAGCAGTACTTC. The chain joins TRBV5-1 to TRBJ2-7; a possible D gene is TRBD1 (6 bases). Trimming shortened V by 2 bases and J by 0 bases, and 12 bases separated the two germline ends. CDR1 SGHRS and CDR2 YFSETQ come from the germline V gene. CDR3 size: 15 residues.

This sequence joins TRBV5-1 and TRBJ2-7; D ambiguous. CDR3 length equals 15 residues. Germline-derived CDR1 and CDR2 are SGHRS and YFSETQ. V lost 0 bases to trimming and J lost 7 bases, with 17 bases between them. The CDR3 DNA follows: TGCGCCAGCAGCTTGGTAACAGACCCCCGCTTGGAGCAGTACTTC. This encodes CASSLVTDPRLEQYF. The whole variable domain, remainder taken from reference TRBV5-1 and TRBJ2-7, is KAGVTQTPRYLIKTRGQQVTLSCSPISGHRSVSWYQQTPGQGLQFLFEYFSETQRNKGNFPGRFSGRQFSNSRSEMNVSTLELGDSALYLCASSLVTDPRLEQYFGPGTRLTVT.

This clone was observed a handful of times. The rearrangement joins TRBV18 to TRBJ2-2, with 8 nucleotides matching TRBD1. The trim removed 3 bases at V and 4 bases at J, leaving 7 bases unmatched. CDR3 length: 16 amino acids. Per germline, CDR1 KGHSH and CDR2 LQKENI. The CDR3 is CASSPSTGGSTGELFF. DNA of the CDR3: TGTGCCAGCTCACCTTCCACAGGGGGATCCACCGGGGAGCTGTTTTTT.

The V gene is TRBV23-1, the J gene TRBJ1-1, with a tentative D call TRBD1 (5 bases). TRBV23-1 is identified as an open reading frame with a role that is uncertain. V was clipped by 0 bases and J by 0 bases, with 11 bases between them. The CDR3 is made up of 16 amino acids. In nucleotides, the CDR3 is TGCGCCAGCAGTCAATCTCGCTCAGGGATGAACACTGAAGCTTTCTTT. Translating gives CASSQSRSGMNTEAFF.

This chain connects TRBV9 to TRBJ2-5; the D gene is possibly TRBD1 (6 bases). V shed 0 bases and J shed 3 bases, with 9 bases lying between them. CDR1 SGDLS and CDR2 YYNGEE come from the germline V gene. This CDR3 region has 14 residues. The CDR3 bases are TGTGCCAGCAGCGTAGAGCCAGGGGAAGAGACCCAGTACTTC. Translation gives CASSVEPGEETQYF. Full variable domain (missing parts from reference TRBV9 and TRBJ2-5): DSGVTQTPKHLITATGQRVTLRCSPRSGDLSVYWYQQSLDQGLQFLIQYYNGEERAKGNILERFSAQQFPDLHSELNLSSLELGDSALYFCASSVEPGEETQYFGPGTRLLVL.

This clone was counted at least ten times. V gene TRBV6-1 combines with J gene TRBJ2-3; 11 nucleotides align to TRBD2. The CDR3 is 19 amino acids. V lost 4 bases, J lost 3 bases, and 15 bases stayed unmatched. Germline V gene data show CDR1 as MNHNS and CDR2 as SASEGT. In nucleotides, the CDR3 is TGTGCCAGCAGTGTGCTTCGGCTAGCGGGGGGAGTGGGAACAGATACGCAGTATTTT. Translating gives CASSVLRLAGGVGTDTQYF.

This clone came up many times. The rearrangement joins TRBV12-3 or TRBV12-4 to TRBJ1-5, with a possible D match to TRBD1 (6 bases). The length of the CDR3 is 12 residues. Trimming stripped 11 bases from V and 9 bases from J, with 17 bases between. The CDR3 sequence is CAGRRGSGPQHF. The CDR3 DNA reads TGTGCCGGGAGAAGGGGGTCGGGGCCCCAGCATTTT.

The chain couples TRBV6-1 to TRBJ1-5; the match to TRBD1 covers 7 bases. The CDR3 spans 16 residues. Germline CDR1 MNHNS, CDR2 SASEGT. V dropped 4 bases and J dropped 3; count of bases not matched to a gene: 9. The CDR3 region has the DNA TGTGCCAGCAGTGGGTCCCAGGGGGTACTCAATCAGCCCCAGCATTTT. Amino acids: CASSGSQGVLNQPQHF.

The CDR3: CASSEALQGSGNTIYF. CDR3 nucleotide sequence: TGTGCCAGCAGTGAAGCGCTTCAGGGGTCGGGAAACACCATATATTTT. The chain recombines TRBV6-1 with TRBJ1-3; possibly TRBD1 for D (6 bases). The CDR3 extends over 16 amino acids. Trimming pared 0 bases from V and 4 bases from J, leaving 13 bases between. The germline V gene encodes CDR1 MNHNS and CDR2 SASEGT.

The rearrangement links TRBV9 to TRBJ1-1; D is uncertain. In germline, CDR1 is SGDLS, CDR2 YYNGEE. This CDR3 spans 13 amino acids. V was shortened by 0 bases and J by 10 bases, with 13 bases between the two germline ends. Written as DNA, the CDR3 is TGTGCCAGCAGCGTAGAGGGAGGAGTCAGAGCTTTCTTT. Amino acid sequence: CASSVEGGVRAFF.

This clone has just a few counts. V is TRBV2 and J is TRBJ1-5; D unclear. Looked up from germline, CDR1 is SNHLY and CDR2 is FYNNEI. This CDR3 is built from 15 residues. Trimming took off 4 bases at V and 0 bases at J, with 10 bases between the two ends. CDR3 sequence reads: CASSVTADSNQPQHF. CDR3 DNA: TGTGCCAGCAGTGTCACAGCCGATAGCAATCAGCCCCAGCATTTT.

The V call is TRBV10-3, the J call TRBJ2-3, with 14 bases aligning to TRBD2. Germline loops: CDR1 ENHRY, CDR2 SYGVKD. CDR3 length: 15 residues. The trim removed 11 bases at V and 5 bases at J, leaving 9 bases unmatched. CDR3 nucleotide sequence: TGTGCCGTTAAGACTAGCGGGGGGGCCGAAGATACGCAGTATTTT. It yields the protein CAVKTSGGAEDTQYF.

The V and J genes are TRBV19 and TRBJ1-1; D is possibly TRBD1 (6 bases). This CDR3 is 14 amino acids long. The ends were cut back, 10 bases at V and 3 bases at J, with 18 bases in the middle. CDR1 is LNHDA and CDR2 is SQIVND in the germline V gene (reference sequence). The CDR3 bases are TGTGCCACCCGGGGGGGCGTTTCCGACACTGAAGCTTTCTTT. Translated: CATRGGVSDTEAFF.

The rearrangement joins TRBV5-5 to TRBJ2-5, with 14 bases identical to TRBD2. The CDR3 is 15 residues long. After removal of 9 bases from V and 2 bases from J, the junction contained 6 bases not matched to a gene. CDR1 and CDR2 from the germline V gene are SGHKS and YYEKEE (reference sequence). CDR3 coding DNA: TGTGCCACCCAGCGACTAGCGGGGGGGCAAGAGACCCAGTACTTC. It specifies CATQRLAGGQETQYF. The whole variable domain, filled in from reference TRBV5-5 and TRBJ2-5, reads DAGVTQSPTHLIKTRGQQVTLRCSPISGHKSVSWYQQVLGQGPQFIFQYYEKEERGRGNFPDRFSARQFPNYSSELNVNALLLGDSALYLCATQRLAGGQETQYFGPGTRLLVL.

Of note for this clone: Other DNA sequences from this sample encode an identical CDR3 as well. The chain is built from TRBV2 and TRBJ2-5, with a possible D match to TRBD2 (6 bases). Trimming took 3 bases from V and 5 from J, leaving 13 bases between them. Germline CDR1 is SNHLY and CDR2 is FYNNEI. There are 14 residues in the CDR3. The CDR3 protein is CASSEGRGGETQYF. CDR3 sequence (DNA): TGTGCCAGCAGTGAGGGGCGGGGAGGTGAGACCCAGTACTTC.

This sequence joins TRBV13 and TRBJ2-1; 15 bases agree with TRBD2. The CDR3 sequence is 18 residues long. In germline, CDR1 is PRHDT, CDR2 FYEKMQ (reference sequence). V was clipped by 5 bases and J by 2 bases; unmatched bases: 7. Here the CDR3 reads CASSLPGLAGGPYNEQFF. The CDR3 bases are TGTGCCAGCAGCCTACCGGGACTAGCGGGGGGACCCTACAATGAGCAGTTCTTC.

CDR3 sequence: CASRLAPSPLHF. Written as DNA, the CDR3 is TGTGCCAGTAGACTAGCCCCCTCACCCCTCCACTTT. This chain joins TRBV19 and TRBJ1-6, with D hard to call. The CDR3 has 12 residues. Looked up from germline, CDR1 is LNHDA and CDR2 is SQIVND (reference sequence). The germline V and J ends were trimmed by 6 bases and 10 bases, with 10 bases remaining between them.

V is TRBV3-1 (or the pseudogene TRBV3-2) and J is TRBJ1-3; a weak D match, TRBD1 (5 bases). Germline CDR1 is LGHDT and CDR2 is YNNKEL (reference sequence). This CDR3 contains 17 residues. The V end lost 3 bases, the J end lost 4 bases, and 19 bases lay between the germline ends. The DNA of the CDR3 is TGTGCCAGCAGCCAGGCGGGACGATCAATAAGGGGAAACACCATATATTTT. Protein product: CASSQAGRSIRGNTIYF.

This chain's CDR3 is CASSGSSGNTIYF. The CDR3 nucleotides read TGTGCCAGCTCCGGTTCCTCTGGAAACACCATATATTTT. The chain is built from TRBV11-2 and TRBJ1-3, with D uncertain. Trimming left V 8 bases short and J 0 bases short, with 8 bases between. Germline assignment: CDR1 SGHAT and CDR2 FQNNGV. CDR3 length: 13 amino acids.

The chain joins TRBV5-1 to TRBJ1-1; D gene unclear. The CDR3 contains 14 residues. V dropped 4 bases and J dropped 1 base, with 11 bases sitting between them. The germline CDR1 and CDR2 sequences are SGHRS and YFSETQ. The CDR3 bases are TGCGCCAGCAGCCGGGAGGTGGAGAACACTGAAGCTTTCTTT. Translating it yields CASSREVENTEAFF.

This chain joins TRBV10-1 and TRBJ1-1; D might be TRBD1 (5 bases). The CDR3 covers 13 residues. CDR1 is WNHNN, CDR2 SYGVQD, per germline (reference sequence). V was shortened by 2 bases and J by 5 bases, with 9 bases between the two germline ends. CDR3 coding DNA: TGCGCCAGCAGTGAGAGGGGCCCAACTGAAGCTTTCTTT. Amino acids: CASSERGPTEAFF.

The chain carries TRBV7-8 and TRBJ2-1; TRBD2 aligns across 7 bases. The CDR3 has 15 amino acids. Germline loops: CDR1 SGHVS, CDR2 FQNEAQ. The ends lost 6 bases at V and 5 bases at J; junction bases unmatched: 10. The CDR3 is CASRPLAVEDNEQFF. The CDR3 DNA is TGTGCCAGCAGGCCGCTAGCGGTGGAAGACAATGAGCAGTTCTTC.

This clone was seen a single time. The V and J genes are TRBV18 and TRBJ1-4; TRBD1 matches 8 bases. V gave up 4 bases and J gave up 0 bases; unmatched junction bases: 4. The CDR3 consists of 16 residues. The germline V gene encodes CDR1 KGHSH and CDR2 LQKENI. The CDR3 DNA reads TGTGCCAGCTCACGAGGACAGGGAGCAACTAATGAAAAACTGTTTTTT. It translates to CASSRGQGATNEKLFF.

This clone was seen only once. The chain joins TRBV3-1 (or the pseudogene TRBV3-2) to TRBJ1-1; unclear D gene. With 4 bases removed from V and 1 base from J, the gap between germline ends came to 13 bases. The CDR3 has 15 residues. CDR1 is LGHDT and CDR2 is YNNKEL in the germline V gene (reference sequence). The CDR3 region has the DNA TGTGCCAGCAGCCTGAGGCGGGATTGGAACACTGAAGCTTTCTTT. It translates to CASSLRRDWNTEAFF.

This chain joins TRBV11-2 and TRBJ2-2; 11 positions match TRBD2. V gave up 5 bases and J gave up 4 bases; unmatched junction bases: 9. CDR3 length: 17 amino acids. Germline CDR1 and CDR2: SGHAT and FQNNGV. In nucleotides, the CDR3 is TGTGCCAGCAGCCTGTCTAGCGGGGGGCTTCTCACCGGGGAGCTGTTTTTT. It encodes CASSLSSGGLLTGELFF.

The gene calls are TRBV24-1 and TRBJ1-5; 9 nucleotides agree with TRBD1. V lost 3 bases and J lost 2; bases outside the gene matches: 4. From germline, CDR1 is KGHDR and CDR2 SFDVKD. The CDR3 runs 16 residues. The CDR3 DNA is TGTGCCACCAGTGATCGGGACAGGGTAGGCAATCAGCCCCAGCATTTT. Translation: CATSDRDRVGNQPQHF.

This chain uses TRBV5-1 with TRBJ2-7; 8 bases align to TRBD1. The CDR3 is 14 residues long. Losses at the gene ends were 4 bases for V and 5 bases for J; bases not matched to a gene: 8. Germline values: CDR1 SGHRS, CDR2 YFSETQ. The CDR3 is CASSQGQGINEQYF. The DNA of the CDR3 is TGCGCCAGCAGCCAAGGACAGGGAATTAACGAGCAGTACTTC.

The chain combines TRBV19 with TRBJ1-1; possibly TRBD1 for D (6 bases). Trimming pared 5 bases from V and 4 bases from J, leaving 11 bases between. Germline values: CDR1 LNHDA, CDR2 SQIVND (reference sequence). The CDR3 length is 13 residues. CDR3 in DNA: TGTGCCAGTAGTCAGGGGAGAGCCACTGAAGCTTTCTTT. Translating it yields CASSQGRATEAFF.

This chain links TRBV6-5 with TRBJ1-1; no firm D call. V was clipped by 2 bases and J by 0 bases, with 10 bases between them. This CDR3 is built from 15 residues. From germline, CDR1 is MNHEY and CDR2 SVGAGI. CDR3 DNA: TGTGCCAGCAGTTACGCCGGGATTTTGAACACTGAAGCTTTCTTT. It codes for CASSYAGILNTEAFF.

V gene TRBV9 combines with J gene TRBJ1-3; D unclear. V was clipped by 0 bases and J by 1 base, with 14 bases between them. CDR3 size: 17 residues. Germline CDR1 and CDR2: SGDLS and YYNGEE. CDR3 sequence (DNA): TGTGCCAGCAGCGTAGGTGAGGGTCTGAGGTCTGGAAACACCATATATTTT. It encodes CASSVGEGLRSGNTIYF.